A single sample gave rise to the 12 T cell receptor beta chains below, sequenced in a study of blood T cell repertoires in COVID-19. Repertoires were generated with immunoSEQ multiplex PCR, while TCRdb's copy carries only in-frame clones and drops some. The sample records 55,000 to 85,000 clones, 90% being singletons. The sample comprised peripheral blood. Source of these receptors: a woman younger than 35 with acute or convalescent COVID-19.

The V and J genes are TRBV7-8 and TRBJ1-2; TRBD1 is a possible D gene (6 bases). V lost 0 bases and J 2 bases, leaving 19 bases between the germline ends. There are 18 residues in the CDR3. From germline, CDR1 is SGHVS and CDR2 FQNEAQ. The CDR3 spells CASSLAALRGSSNYGYTF. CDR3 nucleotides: TGTGCCAGCAGCTTAGCTGCCCTCAGGGGATCGAGCAACTATGGCTACACCTTC. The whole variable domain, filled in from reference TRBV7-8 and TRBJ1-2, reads GAGVSQSPRYKVAKRGQDVALRCDPISGHVSLFWYQQALGQGPEFLTYFQNEAQLDKSGLPSDRFFAERPEGSVSTLKIQRTQQEDSAVYLCASSLAALRGSSNYGYTFGSGTRLTVV.

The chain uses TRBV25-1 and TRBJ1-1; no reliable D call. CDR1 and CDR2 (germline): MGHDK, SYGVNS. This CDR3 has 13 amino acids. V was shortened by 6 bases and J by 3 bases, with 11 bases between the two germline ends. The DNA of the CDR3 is TGTGCCAGCAGGCTGAAGGGAGACACTGAAGCTTTCTTT. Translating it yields CASRLKGDTEAFF.

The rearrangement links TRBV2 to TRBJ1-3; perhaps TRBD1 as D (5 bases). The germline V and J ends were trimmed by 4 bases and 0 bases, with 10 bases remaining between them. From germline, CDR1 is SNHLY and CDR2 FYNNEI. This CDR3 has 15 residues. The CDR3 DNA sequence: TGTGCCAGCAGTGTTAGACAGAACTCTGGAAACACCATATATTTT. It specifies CASSVRQNSGNTIYF.

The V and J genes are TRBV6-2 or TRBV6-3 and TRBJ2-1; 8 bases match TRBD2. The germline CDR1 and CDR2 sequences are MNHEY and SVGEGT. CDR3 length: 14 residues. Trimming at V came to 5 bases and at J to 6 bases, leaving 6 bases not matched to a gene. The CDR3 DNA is TGTGCCAGCAGTATCCGGACTAGCAGCAATGAGCAGTTCTTC. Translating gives CASSIRTSSNEQFF.

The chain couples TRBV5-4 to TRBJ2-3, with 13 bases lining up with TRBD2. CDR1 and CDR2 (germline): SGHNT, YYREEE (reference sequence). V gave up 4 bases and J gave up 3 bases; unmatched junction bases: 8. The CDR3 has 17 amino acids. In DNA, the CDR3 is TGTGCCAGCAGCCTTACCGGACTAGCGGGAGTAACAGATACGCAGTATTTT. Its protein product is CASSLTGLAGVTDTQYF.

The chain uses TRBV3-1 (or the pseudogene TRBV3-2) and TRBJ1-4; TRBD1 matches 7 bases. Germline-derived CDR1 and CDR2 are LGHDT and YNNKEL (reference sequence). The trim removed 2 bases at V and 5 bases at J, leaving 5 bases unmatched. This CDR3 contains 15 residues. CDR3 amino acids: CASSQPQGGNEKLFF. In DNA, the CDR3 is TGTGCCAGCAGCCAACCGCAGGGGGGAAATGAAAAACTGTTTTTT.

The CDR3 here is CASSLVGFHLGNEQYF. The CDR3 DNA reads TGTGCCAGCAGCTTGGTTGGGTTCCACCTGGGCAACGAGCAGTACTTC. The V and J genes are TRBV5-5 and TRBJ2-7; D not certain. Germline V gene sequence: CDR1 SGHKS, CDR2 YYEKEE (reference sequence). The CDR3 is 16 amino acids. The V and J ends lost 0 bases and 5 bases respectively, with 18 bases between them.

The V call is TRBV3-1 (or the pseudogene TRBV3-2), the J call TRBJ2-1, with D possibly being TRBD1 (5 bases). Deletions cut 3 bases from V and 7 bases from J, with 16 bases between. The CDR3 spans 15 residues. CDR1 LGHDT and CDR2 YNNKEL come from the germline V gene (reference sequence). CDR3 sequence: CASSHWQGVQNEQFF. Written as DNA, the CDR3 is TGTGCCAGCAGCCACTGGCAGGGTGTCCAAAATGAGCAGTTCTTC.

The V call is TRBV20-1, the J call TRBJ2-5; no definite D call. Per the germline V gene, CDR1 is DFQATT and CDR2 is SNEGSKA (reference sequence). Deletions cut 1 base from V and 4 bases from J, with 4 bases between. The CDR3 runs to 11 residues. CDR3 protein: CSARGGETQYF. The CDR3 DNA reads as TGCAGTGCTAGAGGCGGAGAGACCCAGTACTTC.

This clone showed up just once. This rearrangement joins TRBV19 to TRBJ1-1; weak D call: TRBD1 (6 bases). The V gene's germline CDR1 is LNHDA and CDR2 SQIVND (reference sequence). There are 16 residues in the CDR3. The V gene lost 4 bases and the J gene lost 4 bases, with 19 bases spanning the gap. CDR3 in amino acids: CASSKRRQATFTEAFF. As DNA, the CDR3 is TGTGCCAGTAGTAAAAGGAGACAGGCGACGTTCACTGAAGCTTTCTTT.

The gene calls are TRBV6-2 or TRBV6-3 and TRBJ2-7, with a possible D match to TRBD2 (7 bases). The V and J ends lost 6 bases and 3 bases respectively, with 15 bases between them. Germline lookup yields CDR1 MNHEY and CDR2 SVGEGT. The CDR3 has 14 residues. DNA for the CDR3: TGTGCCAGCAGCCCCCTCGGGGGGCTCTACGAGCAGTACTTC. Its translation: CASSPLGGLYEQYF.

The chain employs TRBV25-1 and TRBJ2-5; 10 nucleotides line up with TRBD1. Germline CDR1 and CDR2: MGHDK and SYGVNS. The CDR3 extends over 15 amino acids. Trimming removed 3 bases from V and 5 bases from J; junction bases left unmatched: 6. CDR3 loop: CASSDPGQGMETQYF. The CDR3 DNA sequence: TGTGCCAGCAGTGACCCGGGACAGGGGATGGAGACCCAGTACTTC. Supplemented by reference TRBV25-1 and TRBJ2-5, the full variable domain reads EADIYQTPRYLVIGTGKKITLECSQTMGHDKMYWYQQDPGMELHLIHYSYGVNSTEKGDLSSESTVSRIRTEHFPLTLESARPSHTSQYLCASSDPGQGMETQYFGPGTRLLVL.